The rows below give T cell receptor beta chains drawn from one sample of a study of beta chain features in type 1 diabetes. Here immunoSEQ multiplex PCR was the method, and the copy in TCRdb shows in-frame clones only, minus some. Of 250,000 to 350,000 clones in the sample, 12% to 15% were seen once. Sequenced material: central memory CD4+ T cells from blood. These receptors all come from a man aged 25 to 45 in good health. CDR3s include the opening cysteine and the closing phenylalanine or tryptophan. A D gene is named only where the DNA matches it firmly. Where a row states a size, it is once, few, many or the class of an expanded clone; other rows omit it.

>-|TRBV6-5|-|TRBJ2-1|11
CASIELNEQFF
TGTGCCAGCATCGAGTTGAATGAGCAGTTCTTC
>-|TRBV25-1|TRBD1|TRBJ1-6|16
CASSDSRGTGNSPLHF
TGTGCCAGCAGTGACTCTCGCGGGACAGGGAATTCACCCCTCCACTTT
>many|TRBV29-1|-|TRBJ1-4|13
CSVATGRTEKLFF
TGCAGCGTCGCTACAGGGAGGACGGAAAAACTGTTTTTT
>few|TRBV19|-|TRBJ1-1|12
CASNSVGTEAFF
TGTGCCAGCAACTCTGTGGGTACTGAAGCTTTCTTT
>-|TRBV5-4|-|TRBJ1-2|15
CASSVNPKGAYGYTF
TGTGCCAGCAGCGTCAACCCCAAAGGAGCCTATGGCTACACCTTC
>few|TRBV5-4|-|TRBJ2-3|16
CASSLGGGRGTDTQYF
TGTGCCAGCAGCTTGGGAGGGGGGAGAGGCACAGATACGCAGTATTTT
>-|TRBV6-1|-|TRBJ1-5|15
CASSEGASSNQPQHF
TGTGCCAGCAGTGAGGGGGCCTCTAGCAATCAGCCCCAGCATTTT
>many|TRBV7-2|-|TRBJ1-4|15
CASSLGRGANEKLFF
TGTGCCAGCAGCCTCGGGAGGGGAGCTAATGAAAAACTGTTTTTT
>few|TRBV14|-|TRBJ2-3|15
CASSQIAVSTDTQYF
TGTGCCAGCAGCCAAATAGCGGTCAGCACAGATACGCAGTATTTT
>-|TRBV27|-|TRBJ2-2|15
CAAWRAGGAPGELFF
TGTGCCGCCTGGAGGGCAGGGGGTGCACCCGGGGAGCTGTTTTTT
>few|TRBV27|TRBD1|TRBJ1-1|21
CASSPRGTGSVVAFRGTEAFF
TGTGCCAGCTCCCCCCGCGGGACAGGGTCTGTTGTGGCCTTCCGTGGCACTGAAGCTTTCTTT
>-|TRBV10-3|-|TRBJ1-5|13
CASSADRRQPQHF
TGTGCCAGCAGTGCGGACCGGCGTCAGCCCCAGCATTTT
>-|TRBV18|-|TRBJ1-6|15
CASSLASGVESPLHF
TGTGCCAGCTCGCTAGCCTCAGGGGTCGAATCACCCCTCCACTTT
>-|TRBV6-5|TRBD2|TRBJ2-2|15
CASRSGLGNTGELFF
TGTGCCAGCAGATCGGGACTAGGGAACACCGGGGAGCTGTTTTTT
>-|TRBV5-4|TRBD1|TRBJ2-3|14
CASSRDSDTDTQYF
TGTGCCAGCAGCCGGGACAGCGACACAGATACGCAGTATTTT
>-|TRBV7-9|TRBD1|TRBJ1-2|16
CASSPQTTGGSYGYTF
TGTGCCAGCAGCCCACAGACGACAGGGGGGAGCTATGGCTACACCTTC
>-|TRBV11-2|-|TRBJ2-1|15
CASSLVAAASNEQFF
TGTGCCAGCAGCTTAGTAGCCGCCGCCAGCAATGAGCAGTTCTTC
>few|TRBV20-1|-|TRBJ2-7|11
CSAADAYEQYF
TGCAGTGCTGCGGATGCCTACGAGCAGTACTTC
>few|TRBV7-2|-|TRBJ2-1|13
CASSVTRVDEQFF
TGTGCCAGCAGCGTTACTAGAGTGGATGAGCAGTTCTTC
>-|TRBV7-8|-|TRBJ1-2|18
CASSVNRWRTIEGYGYTF
TGTGCCAGCAGCGTAAATCGATGGAGGACAATAGAGGGGTATGGCTACACCTTC
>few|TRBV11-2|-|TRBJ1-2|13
CASSPRVVYGYTF
TGTGCCAGCAGCCCCAGGGTAGTCTATGGCTACACCTTC
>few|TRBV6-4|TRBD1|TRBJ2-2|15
CASRKDRGKTGELFF
TGTGCCAGCAGAAAAGACAGGGGAAAGACCGGGGAGCTGTTTTTT
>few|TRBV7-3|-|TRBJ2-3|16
CASSLVGGVITDTQYF
TGTGCCAGCAGCTTAGTGGGCGGGGTGATTACAGATACGCAGTATTTT
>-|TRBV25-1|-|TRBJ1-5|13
CASSSTTNQPQHF
TGTGCCAGCAGTAGTACTACCAATCAGCCCCAGCATTTT
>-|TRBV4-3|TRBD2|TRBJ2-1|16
CASSQVSGVGYNEQFF
TGCGCCAGCAGCCAGGTTAGCGGGGTAGGCTACAATGAGCAGTTCTTC
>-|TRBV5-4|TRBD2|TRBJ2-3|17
CASSFGTSGGAANTQYF
TGTGCCAGCAGCTTCGGGACTAGCGGGGGGGCTGCAAATACGCAGTATTTT
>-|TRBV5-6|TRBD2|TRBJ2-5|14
CASSSGAGEETQYF
TGTGCCAGCAGCAGTGGGGCGGGGGAAGAGACCCAGTACTTC
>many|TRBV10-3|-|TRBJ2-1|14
CAISDSQTRNEQFF
TGTGCCATCAGTGATTCGCAAACGCGGAATGAGCAGTTCTTC
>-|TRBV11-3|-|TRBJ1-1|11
CASSLGGEAFF
TGTGCCAGCAGCTTAGGAGGGGAAGCTTTCTTT
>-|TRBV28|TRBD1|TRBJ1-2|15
CASNPGTGTSYGYTF
TGTGCCAGCAACCCGGGGACAGGGACTAGCTATGGCTACACCTTC
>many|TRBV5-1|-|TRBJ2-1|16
CASSLSGGANSNEQFF
TGCGCCAGCAGCTTGTCGGGCGGGGCCAACAGCAATGAGCAGTTCTTC
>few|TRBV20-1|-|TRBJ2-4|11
CSARDPPIQYF
TGCAGTGCTAGAGATCCCCCCATTCAGTACTTC
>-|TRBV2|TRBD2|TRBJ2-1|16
CASPPRLAVSYNEQFF
TGTGCCAGCCCGCCTCGACTAGCGGTATCCTACAATGAGCAGTTCTTC
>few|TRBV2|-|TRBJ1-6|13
CASSDARQAPLHF
TGTGCCAGCAGTGACGCGAGGCAAGCACCCCTCCACTTT
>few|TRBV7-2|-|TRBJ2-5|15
CASSLNPQGWETQYF
TGTGCCAGCAGCTTAAACCCGCAGGGCTGGGAGACCCAGTACTTC
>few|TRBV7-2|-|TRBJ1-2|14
CASSLLASSYGYTF
TGTGCCAGCAGCTTACTGGCCTCCTCCTATGGCTACACCTTC
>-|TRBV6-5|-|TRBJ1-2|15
CASSPTGGGTYGYTF
TGTGCCAGCAGTCCGACCGGGGGGGGGACCTATGGCTACACCTTC
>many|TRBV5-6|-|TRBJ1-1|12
CASSFTGTEAFF
TGTGCCAGCAGCTTTACGGGCACTGAAGCTTTCTTT
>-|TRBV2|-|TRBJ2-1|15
CASSDRRSGNNEQFF
TGTGCCAGCAGTGACCGGCGGAGCGGCAACAATGAGCAGTTCTTC
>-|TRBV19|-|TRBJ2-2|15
CASRKGGQDTGELFF
TGTGCCAGTAGGAAGGGGGGTCAAGACACCGGGGAGCTGTTTTTT
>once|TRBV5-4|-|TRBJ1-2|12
CASSLEAYGYTF
TGTGCCAGCAGCTTGGAGGCCTATGGCTACACCTTC
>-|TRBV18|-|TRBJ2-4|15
CASSPPQGGRNIQYF
TGTGCCAGCTCACCACCCCAGGGGGGTAGGAACATTCAGTACTTC
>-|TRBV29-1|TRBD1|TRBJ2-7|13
CSASTGGLYEQYF
TGCAGCGCCTCGACAGGGGGCCTGTACGAGCAGTACTTC
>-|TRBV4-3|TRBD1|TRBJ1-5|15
CASSPGTGENQPQHF
TGCGCCAGCAGCCCGGGGACAGGTGAAAATCAGCCCCAGCATTTT
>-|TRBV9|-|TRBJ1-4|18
CASSGRSSYSTTNEKLFF
TGTGCCAGCAGCGGCCGATCAAGCTACTCCACAACTAATGAAAAACTGTTTTTT
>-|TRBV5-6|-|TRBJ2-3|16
CASSWGAGNTGGTQYF
TGTGCCAGCAGTTGGGGGGCCGGTAATACGGGTGGTACGCAGTATTTT
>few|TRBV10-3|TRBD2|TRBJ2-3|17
CAISPAIAGTSTDTQYF
TGTGCCATCAGTCCAGCCATAGCGGGGACTAGCACAGATACGCAGTATTTT
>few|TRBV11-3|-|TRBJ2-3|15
CASTQGGGSTDTQYF
TGTGCCAGCACCCAGGGGGGGGGTAGCACAGATACGCAGTATTTT
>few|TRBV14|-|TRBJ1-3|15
CASSQDRGQLNTIYF
TGTGCCAGCAGCCAAGATCGTGGACAGCTGAACACCATATATTTT
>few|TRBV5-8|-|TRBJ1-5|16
CASSLLGIGGNQPQHF
TGTGCCAGCAGCTTGTTGGGTATCGGTGGCAATCAGCCCCAGCATTTT
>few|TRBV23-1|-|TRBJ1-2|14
CASSHPSTDYGYTF
TGCGCCAGCAGTCACCCGAGCACAGACTATGGCTACACCTTC
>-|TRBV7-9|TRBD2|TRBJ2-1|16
CASSSPSGRRYNEQFF
TGTGCCAGCAGCTCGCCTAGCGGGAGGCGTTACAATGAGCAGTTCTTC
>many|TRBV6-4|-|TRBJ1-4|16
CASSDSLQTFGEKLFF
TGTGCCAGCAGTGACTCGTTGCAAACTTTTGGTGAAAAACTGTTTTTT
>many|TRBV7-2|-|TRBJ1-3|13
CASSLLAGNTIYF
TGTGCCAGCAGCTTACTTGCGGGAAACACCATATATTTT
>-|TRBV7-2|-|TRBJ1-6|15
CASSLGRQVLSPLHF
TGTGCCAGCAGCTTAGGCCGACAGGTCCTCTCACCCCTCCACTTT